The rows below give T cell receptor beta chains drawn from one sample of a study of cytomegalovirus exposure and HLA in healthy donors. Profiled with immunoSEQ multiplex PCR; TCRdb holds only in-frame clones, not every one. This sample has 250,000 to 350,000 clones, with around 90% found just once. Sequencing was carried out using PBMCs. These TCRs come from a woman in her late teens or twenties in good health and CMV-seronegative. Each CDR3 is given with its conserved first and last residue. D genes are given only for firm matches. Rows may omit the clone size; those that give it use once, few, many or a size class.

d_gene	v_gene	j_gene	abundance	len	CDR3nt	CDR3aa
TRBD2	TRBV2	TRBJ2-1	.	16	TGTGCCAGCAGCGTTCTAGCGGGGTTTGCCTACAATGAGCAGTTCTTC	CASSVLAGFAYNEQFF
.	TRBV20-1	TRBJ1-2	.	11	TGCAGGGGCGGCAGCGGGGGTGGCTACACCTTC	CRGGSGGGYTF
.	TRBV5-1	TRBJ2-7	.	15	TGCGCCAGCAGCTTGGCCGAGGCGGGGACCTACGAGCAGTACTTC	CASSLAEAGTYEQYF
TRBD2	TRBV9	TRBJ2-2	.	16	TGTGCCAGCAGCGTAGGTAGCGGGGGTATTTTCGGGGAGCTGTTTTTT	CASSVGSGGIFGELFF
TRBD2	TRBV11-3	TRBJ2-1	.	16	TGTGCCAGCAGCCGCCCGACTAGCGGGGGGGCCGGTGAGCAGTTCTTC	CASSRPTSGGAGEQFF
.	TRBV6-6	TRBJ1-5	.	9	TGTGCCGGAGGACAGCCCCAGCATTTT	CAGGQPQHF
.	TRBV5-1	TRBJ1-1	.	15	TGCGCCAGCAGCGTCCTCGGGACACCATACACTGAAGCTTTCTTT	CASSVLGTPYTEAFF
TRBD2	TRBV19	TRBJ2-7	.	15	TGTGCCAGTAAAAAGGCCGGGGGGACTAGCTACGAGCAGTACTTC	CASKKAGGTSYEQYF
TRBD2	TRBV5-1	TRBJ2-5	.	16	TGCGCCAGCAGCGAGGGACTAGCGGGGGGGCAAGAGACCCAGTACTTC	CASSEGLAGGQETQYF
TRBD1	TRBV4-1	TRBJ2-7	.	15	TGCGCCAGCAGCCAAGAACCGGGACAGGGCTACGAGCAGTACTTC	CASSQEPGQGYEQYF
.	TRBV29-1	TRBJ1-1	.	11	TGCAGCGTTCCTAGGGGTACTGAAGCTTTCTTT	CSVPRGTEAFF
TRBD1	TRBV30	TRBJ2-7	.	14	TGTGCCTGGACCGCGGGACAGGGGCTCAACGAGCAGTACTTC	CAWTAGQGLNEQYF
.	TRBV21-1	TRBJ2-1	.	14	TGTGCCAGCAGCAATTCTTTCCCCAGCAATGAGCAGTTCTTC	CASSNSFPSNEQFF
TRBD1	TRBV6-5	TRBJ1-2	.	15	TGTGCCAGCAGTTACGGGACAGGGGCTTCCTATGGCTACACCTTC	CASSYGTGASYGYTF
TRBD1	TRBV5-1	TRBJ2-3	.	17	TGCGCCAGCAGCTTGCAGGACAGGGGGTTAATGACAGATACGCAGTATTTT	CASSLQDRGLMTDTQYF
TRBD1	TRBV11-2	TRBJ2-7	.	13	TGTGCCAGCAGCTTATGGGACAGCTACGAGCAGTACTTC	CASSLWDSYEQYF
TRBD1	TRBV19	TRBJ1-2	.	17	TGTGCCAGTAGTTTCCGGGACAGGGGTACTTCTAACTATGGCTACACCTTC	CASSFRDRGTSNYGYTF
TRBD2	TRBV6-4	TRBJ2-5	.	15	TGTGCCAGCAGTCCGACTAGCGGGGGGCAAGAGACCCAGTACTTC	CASSPTSGGQETQYF
.	TRBV18	TRBJ2-7	few	13	TGTGCCAGCTCACCACCGATCAGGGGCGAGCAGTACTTC	CASSPPIRGEQYF
TRBD1	TRBV19	TRBJ1-5	.	15	TGTGCCAGTAGTACAGGACAGGCGAGAAATCAGCCCCAGCATTTT	CASSTGQARNQPQHF
.	TRBV2	TRBJ1-1	.	12	TGTGCCAGCAGTTTGGCAGGGGCTGAAGCTTTCTTT	CASSLAGAEAFF
TRBD2	TRBV5-6	TRBJ2-5	.	15	TGTGCCAGCAGCTTGGGGCTAGCGGGGGAGGGGACCCAGTACTTC	CASSLGLAGEGTQYF
.	TRBV9	TRBJ1-3	.	13	TGTGCCAGCAGCGGACAAGCTGGAAACACCATATATTTT	CASSGQAGNTIYF
.	TRBV7-3	TRBJ1-6	.	13	TGTGCCAGCAGCTTCCAGGGTAATTCACCCCTCCACTTT	CASSFQGNSPLHF
TRBD2	TRBV6-6	TRBJ2-3	.	16	TGTGCCAGCATCATAGCGGGGGGGCAATCAGCAGATACGCAGTATTTT	CASIIAGGQSADTQYF
.	TRBV6-5	TRBJ2-3	.	14	TGTGCCAGCAGTTACGCTCCTACCCCAGATACGCAGTATTTT	CASSYAPTPDTQYF
.	TRBV7-6	TRBJ2-3	.	15	TGTGCCAGCAGCTTAGCCCCTCGGGGCACAGATACGCAGTATTTT	CASSLAPRGTDTQYF
.	TRBV9	TRBJ2-3	.	15	TGTGCCAGCAGCGTAGCCTCGGTGGTTACAGATACGCAGTATTTT	CASSVASVVTDTQYF
.	TRBV7-9	TRBJ1-1	.	10	TGTTCCAGCAGCTCTTCTGAAGCTTTCTTT	CSSSSSEAFF
TRBD2	TRBV7-2	TRBJ2-3	.	13	TGTGCCAGCACCCCCCGGGGGGCAGATACGCAGTATTTT	CASTPRGADTQYF
.	TRBV11-2	TRBJ2-7	.	14	TGTGCCAGCAGCTTCCGGGACAACTCCTACGAGCAGTACTTC	CASSFRDNSYEQYF
TRBD2	TRBV5-1	TRBJ2-7	.	15	TGCGCCAGCAGCTTGGACCTCGGGACTACCTACGAGCAGTACTTC	CASSLDLGTTYEQYF
TRBD2	TRBV2	TRBJ2-3	.	15	TGTGCCAGCAGTGGGAGCGGGGGGGCGAGGGATACGCAGTATTTT	CASSGSGGARDTQYF
TRBD1	TRBV7-9	TRBJ1-5	.	14	TGTGCCAGCAGCCCGGGACAGCCTAATCAGCCCCAGCATTTT	CASSPGQPNQPQHF
TRBD1	TRBV6-5	TRBJ1-2	.	16	TGTGCCAGCAGTTACGGGGACAGGGGGCAGGACTATGGCTACACCTTC	CASSYGDRGQDYGYTF
TRBD1	TRBV29-1	TRBJ1-2	few	15	TGCAGCGTTGAAGCGGCAGGGGGCCTCCTAGGTGGCTACACCTTC	CSVEAAGGLLGGYTF
.	TRBV6-1	TRBJ2-7	.	11	TGTGCCAGTCAGGCGGGTTACGAGCAGTACTTC	CASQAGYEQYF
TRBD1	TRBV27	TRBJ1-5	.	16	TGTGCCAGCAGAGACAGGGGGCGTCTCGGCAATCAGCCCCAGCATTTT	CASRDRGRLGNQPQHF
TRBD2	TRBV7-2	TRBJ2-3	.	16	TGTGCCAGCAGCTTAAGACTAGCGGGGGGGTTAGATACGCAGTATTTT	CASSLRLAGGLDTQYF
TRBD1	TRBV28	TRBJ1-2	.	17	TGTGCCAGCAGTTTATGGGGGGACAGAGAACGAAACTATGGCTACACCTTC	CASSLWGDRERNYGYTF
TRBD1	TRBV2	TRBJ1-1	.	14	TGTGCCAGCAGGAAGGACAGGGGGAACACTGAAGCTTTCTTT	CASRKDRGNTEAFF